One sample yielded the 15 T cell receptor beta chains listed below, sequenced in a study of cytomegalovirus exposure and HLA in healthy donors. The PCR had 60 Vbeta and 13 Jbeta primers. Produced via immunoSEQ multiplex PCR; TCRdb's table is partial and in-frame only. The data hold 98,000 or so clones, with around 73% observed a single time. Sequenced: PBMCs. All receptors come from a woman aged 40 to 55 in good health and CMV-seronegative.

Here the CDR3 DNA reads TGCGCCAGCAGCCAAGGATCCGGTCTCGAAAGTTACGAGCAGTACTTC. Its protein product is CASSQGSGLESYEQYF. V is TRBV4-3 and J is TRBJ2-7, with D hard to call. The CDR3 length is 16 residues. CDR1 is LGHNA and CDR2 is YSLEER in the germline V gene. Trimming removed 1 base from V and 4 bases from J, with 17 bases in between.

CDR3 sequence reads: CASSLQTGIEAFF. Written as DNA, the CDR3 is TGTGCCAGCAGTTTGCAAACAGGGATAGAAGCTTTCTTT. This chain joins TRBV28 and TRBJ1-1, with D perhaps matching TRBD1 (6 bases). The CDR3 length is 13 residues. Trimming took off 3 bases at V and 8 bases at J, with 13 bases between the two ends. The germline gives CDR1 MDHEN, CDR2 SYDVKM.

The chain joins TRBV10-3 to TRBJ2-5; D is possibly TRBD2 (6 bases). This CDR3 has 14 amino acids. Per the germline V gene, CDR1 is ENHRY and CDR2 is SYGVKD. V gave up 6 bases and J gave up 1 base, with 12 bases separating them. Here the CDR3 DNA reads TGTGCCATCAGGGGTAGCGGAGGCCAAGAGACCCAGTACTTC. This translates into CAIRGSGGQETQYF.

This chain uses TRBV4-1 with TRBJ2-7; 7 bases line up with TRBD2. Trimming at V came to 3 bases and at J to 2 bases, leaving 13 bases not matched to a gene. The CDR3 loop spans 17 amino acids. Germline loops: CDR1 MGHRA, CDR2 YSYEKL. The CDR3 DNA is TGCGCCAGCAGCCAGGATCTCAAGGAGGGAGGGGCCTACGAGCAGTACTTC. It codes for CASSQDLKEGGAYEQYF.

Turning to this clone: The junction departs from the called germline gene at one end, perhaps through a read error. The chain has TRBV7-7 and TRBJ2-5; tentative D call: TRBD2 (6 bases). This CDR3 contains 16 residues. CDR1 SSHAT and CDR2 FNYEAQ come from the germline V gene (reference sequence). The DNA of the CDR3 is TGTGCTAGCAGCCCCCGGAGGGCAAACCTTCAAGAGACCCAGTACTTC. Translated, it gives CASSPRRANLQETQYF.

The chain has TRBV28 and TRBJ2-1, with unresolved D. This CDR3 is 17 amino acids long. Germline V gives CDR1 MDHEN, CDR2 SYDVKM. V was pared by 1 base and J by 0 bases, with 13 bases between. Here the CDR3 DNA reads TGTGCCAGCAGTTTATATCTCGGCCCTAGCTCCTACAATGAGCAGTTCTTC. Translating gives CASSLYLGPSSYNEQFF.

The rearrangement uses TRBV5-1 and TRBJ2-5; D remains ambiguous. The germline V gene encodes CDR1 SGHRS and CDR2 YFSETQ. V lost 3 bases, J lost 5 bases, and 11 bases lay in between. CDR3 length equals 13 residues. CDR3 sequence reads: CASSSRHGETQYF. The CDR3 coding sequence is TGCGCCAGCAGCTCCCGACACGGCGAGACCCAGTACTTC. The full variable domain, in which reference TRBV5-1 and TRBJ2-5 provide the parts outside the CDR3, is KAGVTQTPRYLIKTRGQQVTLSCSPISGHRSVSWYQQTPGQGLQFLFEYFSETQRNKGNFPGRFSGRQFSNSRSEMNVSTLELGDSALYLCASSSRHGETQYFGPGTRLLVL.

A few counts support this clone. The rearrangement joins TRBV6-1 to TRBJ1-1; possible D gene TRBD1, 5 bases. CDR1 and CDR2 (germline): MNHNS, SASEGT. Trimming removed 4 bases from V and 7 bases from J, with 28 bases in between. The CDR3 spans 18 residues. The CDR3 region is CASSAAVLRTWATVEAFF. The CDR3 DNA sequence: TGTGCCAGCAGTGCGGCAGTCCTTCGGACATGGGCAACGGTTGAAGCTTTCTTT.

The gene calls are TRBV7-9 and TRBJ2-7, with TRBD1 matching 9 bases. The germline gives CDR1 SEHNR, CDR2 FQNEAQ (reference sequence). V shed 7 bases and J 0 bases; nucleotides not matched to a gene: 4. This CDR3 contains 14 residues. The CDR3, as DNA: TGTGCCAGCATCCAGACAGGGGGCTCCTACGAGCAGTACTTC. This gives the protein CASIQTGGSYEQYF.

The chain uses TRBV18 and TRBJ2-1, with 10 bases identical to TRBD1. The CDR3 contains 15 residues. CDR1 is KGHSH and CDR2 is LQKENI in the germline V gene. J lost 6 bases, V lost 3 bases, and 5 bases had no gene match. The CDR3 spells CASSPRQGAINEQFF. The DNA of the CDR3 is TGTGCCAGCTCACCTCGACAGGGGGCCATCAATGAGCAGTTCTTC.

This rearrangement joins TRBV2 to TRBJ1-1; TRBD1 matches 7 bases. CDR3 length equals 13 residues. The ends lost 6 bases at V and 4 bases at J; junction bases unmatched: 5. Germline CDR1 SNHLY, CDR2 FYNNEI. CDR3 nucleotides: TGTGCCAGCAGCCAACCAGGGGGCACTGAAGCTTTCTTT. Protein: CASSQPGGTEAFF.

This chain uses TRBV7-3 with TRBJ2-3; no firm D call. V was cut by 1 base and J by 7 bases, with 12 bases left in between. The CDR3 is 14 residues long. Germline loops: CDR1 SGHTA, CDR2 FQGTGA. The CDR3, as DNA: TGTGCCAGCAGCTTAATTGGGCGTGAGAATACGCAGTATTTT. Protein sequence: CASSLIGRENTQYF.

The V gene is TRBV11-2, the J gene TRBJ1-5, with D possibly matching TRBD1 (6 bases). The CDR3 runs to 13 residues. Germline assignment: CDR1 SGHAT and CDR2 FQNNGV. Trimming removed 3 bases from V and 10 bases from J, with 13 bases in between. In DNA, the CDR3 is TGTGCCAGCAGCTTGGACACACAGGGACCCCAGCATTTT. This sequence encodes CASSLDTQGPQHF.

This chain connects TRBV27 to TRBJ1-1, with a weak D call TRBD1 (6 bases). Germline CDR1 MNHEY, CDR2 SMNVEV (reference sequence). Trimming shortened V by 3 bases and J by 1 base, and 9 bases separated the two germline ends. This CDR3 contains 14 residues. CDR3 nucleotides: TGTGCCAGCAGTTTGGCGGGGGCGAACACTGAAGCTTTCTTT. It translates to CASSLAGANTEAFF.

The rearrangement uses TRBV5-5 and TRBJ1-4; D is unresolved. Germline values: CDR1 SGHKS, CDR2 YYEKEE (reference sequence). The CDR3 is 13 amino acids. The V end lost 0 bases, the J end lost 13 bases, and 13 bases lay between the germline ends. The CDR3 protein is CASSLAGGLGLFF. CDR3 nucleotide sequence: TGTGCCAGCAGCTTGGCCGGCGGTCTCGGACTGTTTTTT.